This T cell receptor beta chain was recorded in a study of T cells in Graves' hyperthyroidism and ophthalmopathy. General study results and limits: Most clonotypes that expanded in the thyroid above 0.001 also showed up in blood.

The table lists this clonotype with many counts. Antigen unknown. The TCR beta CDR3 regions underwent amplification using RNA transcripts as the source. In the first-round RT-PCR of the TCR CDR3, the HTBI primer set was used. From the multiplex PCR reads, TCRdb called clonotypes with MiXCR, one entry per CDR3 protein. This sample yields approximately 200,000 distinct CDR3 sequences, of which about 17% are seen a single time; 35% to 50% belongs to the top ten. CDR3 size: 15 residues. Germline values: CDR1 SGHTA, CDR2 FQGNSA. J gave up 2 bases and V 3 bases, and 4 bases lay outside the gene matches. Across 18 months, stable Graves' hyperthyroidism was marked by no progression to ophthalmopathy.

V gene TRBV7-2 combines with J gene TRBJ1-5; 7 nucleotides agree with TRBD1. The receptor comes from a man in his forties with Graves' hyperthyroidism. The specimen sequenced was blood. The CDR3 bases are TGTGCCAGCAGCTTTACAGGGGACGGCAATCAGCCCCAGCATTTT. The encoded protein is CASSFTGDGNQPQHF.